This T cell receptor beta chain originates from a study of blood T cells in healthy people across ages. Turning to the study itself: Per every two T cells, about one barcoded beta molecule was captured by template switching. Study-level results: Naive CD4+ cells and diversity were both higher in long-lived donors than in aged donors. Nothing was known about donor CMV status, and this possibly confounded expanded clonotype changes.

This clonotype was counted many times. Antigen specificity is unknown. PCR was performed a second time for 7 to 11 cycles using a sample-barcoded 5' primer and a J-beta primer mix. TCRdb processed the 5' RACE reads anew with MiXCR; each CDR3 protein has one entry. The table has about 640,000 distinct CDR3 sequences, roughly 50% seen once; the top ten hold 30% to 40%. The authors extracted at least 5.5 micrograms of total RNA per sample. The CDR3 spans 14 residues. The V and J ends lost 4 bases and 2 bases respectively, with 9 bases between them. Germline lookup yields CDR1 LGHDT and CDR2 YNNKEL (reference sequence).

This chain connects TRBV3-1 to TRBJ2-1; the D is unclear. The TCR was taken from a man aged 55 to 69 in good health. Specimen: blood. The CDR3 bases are TGTGCCAGCAGCCTAAGCGAAACCTACAATGAGCAGTTCTTC. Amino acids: CASSLSETYNEQFF.